This is a list of T cell receptor beta chains from one sample in a study of early T cells in non-severe SARS-CoV-2 infection. A single record per CDR3 protein comes from TCRdb applying MiXCR to the 5' RACE reads. The table has roughly 30,000 distinct CDR3 sequences, 4.5% seen once. The sequenced sample consisted of whole blood. The origin of the receptors is an adult who was a healthcare worker with PCR-confirmed SARS-CoV-2 infection or an uninfected control (not recorded which). Both conserved end residues are part of each CDR3. The D gene is left open where the match is weak. Size is omitted from some rows. Given values are once, few, many or a class for expanded clones.

cdr3_length: 16; clone_size: many; d_call: TRBD2; v_call: TRBV5-4; j_call: TRBJ2-3; cdr3_aa: CASSPPGRGGADTQYF; cdr3_nt: TGTGCCAGCAGCCCTCCCGGGCGGGGGGGCGCAGATACGCAGTATTTT
cdr3_length: 12; clone_size: many; d_call: -; v_call: TRBV12-3/TRBV12-4; j_call: TRBJ2-2; cdr3_aa: CASSLTGVELFF; cdr3_nt: TGTGCCAGCAGTTTGACGGGGGTGGAGCTGTTTTTT
cdr3_length: 15; clone_size: many; d_call: TRBD1; v_call: TRBV5-1; j_call: TRBJ1-1; cdr3_aa: CASSSQGAPGTEAFF; cdr3_nt: TGCGCCAGCAGCTCACAGGGGGCGCCGGGAACTGAAGCTTTCTTT
cdr3_length: 15; clone_size: -; d_call: TRBD2; v_call: TRBV9; j_call: TRBJ2-1; cdr3_aa: CASSVGPSGGNEQFF; cdr3_nt: TGTGCCAGCAGCGTAGGCCCCAGCGGGGGCAATGAGCAGTTCTTC
cdr3_length: 12; clone_size: many; d_call: -; v_call: TRBV20-1; j_call: TRBJ2-4; cdr3_aa: CSARRGENIQYF; cdr3_nt: TGCAGTGCTAGGAGGGGGGAAAACATTCAGTACTTC
cdr3_length: 20; clone_size: -; d_call: -; v_call: TRBV21-1; j_call: TRBJ2-7; cdr3_aa: CASSLRPANFRQENPYEQYF; cdr3_nt: TGTGCCAGCAGCCTCAGGCCGGCAAATTTTCGACAGGAGAATCCCTACGAGCAGTACTTC
cdr3_length: 14; clone_size: many; d_call: TRBD1; v_call: TRBV6-5; j_call: TRBJ1-2; cdr3_aa: CASTKQGAGYGYTF; cdr3_nt: TGTGCCAGCACAAAACAGGGGGCCGGCTATGGCTACACCTTC
cdr3_length: 15; clone_size: few; d_call: -; v_call: TRBV20-1; j_call: TRBJ2-2; cdr3_aa: CSASDAGMGTGELFF; cdr3_nt: TGCAGTGCTAGTGATGCGGGGATGGGCACCGGGGAGCTGTTTTTT
cdr3_length: 12; clone_size: few; d_call: -; v_call: TRBV5-1; j_call: TRBJ1-2; cdr3_aa: CASKWGTDGYTF; cdr3_nt: TGCGCCAGCAAGTGGGGGACGGATGGCTACACCTTC
cdr3_length: 14; clone_size: few; d_call: TRBD1; v_call: TRBV28; j_call: TRBJ2-7; cdr3_aa: CASRTGQGTYEQYF; cdr3_nt: TGTGCCAGCAGAACGGGACAGGGCACCTACGAGCAGTACTTC
cdr3_length: 14; clone_size: many; d_call: -; v_call: TRBV4-1; j_call: TRBJ2-2; cdr3_aa: CASRPELGTGELFF; cdr3_nt: TGCGCCAGCAGACCAGAGTTAGGAACCGGGGAGCTGTTTTTT
cdr3_length: 16; clone_size: few; d_call: -; v_call: TRBV7-8; j_call: TRBJ2-7; cdr3_aa: CASSLARRPYSYEQYF; cdr3_nt: TGTGCCAGCAGCTTAGCGCGCCGCCCGTACTCCTACGAGCAGTACTTC
cdr3_length: 13; clone_size: many; d_call: -; v_call: TRBV7-9; j_call: TRBJ2-5; cdr3_aa: CASSWRSTETQYF; cdr3_nt: TGTGCCAGCAGCTGGCGGAGTACCGAGACCCAGTACTTC
cdr3_length: 13; clone_size: many; d_call: TRBD1; v_call: TRBV6-5; j_call: TRBJ1-1; cdr3_aa: CASNREGAAEAFF; cdr3_nt: TGTGCCAGCAACAGGGAGGGGGCTGCTGAAGCTTTCTTT
cdr3_length: 11; clone_size: few; d_call: -; v_call: TRBV24-1; j_call: TRBJ2-5; cdr3_aa: CATSVGETQYF; cdr3_nt: TGTGCCACCAGTGTTGGAGAGACCCAGTACTTC
cdr3_length: 16; clone_size: many; d_call: TRBD1; v_call: TRBV7-9; j_call: TRBJ2-1; cdr3_aa: CASQYRGVFNYNEQFF; cdr3_nt: TGTGCCAGCCAGTACAGGGGGGTTTTTAACTACAATGAGCAGTTCTTC
cdr3_length: 12; clone_size: many; d_call: -; v_call: TRBV29-1; j_call: TRBJ2-5; cdr3_aa: CSVRDGQETQYF; cdr3_nt: TGCAGCGTTCGAGACGGCCAAGAGACCCAGTACTTC
cdr3_length: 13; clone_size: many; d_call: -; v_call: TRBV28; j_call: TRBJ2-3; cdr3_aa: CASTSPNTDTQYF; cdr3_nt: TGTGCCAGTACATCACCGAACACAGATACGCAGTATTTT